The 32 T cell receptor beta chains in this list originate from one sample, sequenced in a study of blood T cell repertoires in COVID-19. The repertoire was sequenced with immunoSEQ multiplex PCR; TCRdb's copy has only in-frame clones and lacks some. The table lists about 220,000 clones, more than 85% of them singletons. Source material: peripheral blood. These receptors were obtained from a man aged 35-49 years with active or convalescent COVID-19.

Here the CDR3 reads CASSPQNANYGYTF. The CDR3 DNA is TGTGCCAGCTCACCTCAGAATGCTAACTATGGCTACACCTTC. The chain employs TRBV18 and TRBJ1-2; D is unresolved. V was trimmed by 3 bases and J by 0 bases, leaving 8 bases between them. CDR1 is KGHSH, CDR2 LQKENI, per germline. CDR3 length: 14 residues.

The chain combines TRBV28 with TRBJ1-5; maybe TRBD1 (5 bases). Trimming pared 5 bases from V and 1 base from J, leaving 9 bases between. CDR3 size: 14 residues. Germline V gives CDR1 MDHEN, CDR2 SYDVKM. The DNA for the CDR3 is TGTGCCAGCAGTCCCAGGGTCAGCAATCAGCCCCAGCATTTT. This sequence encodes CASSPRVSNQPQHF.

Written as DNA, the CDR3 is TGTGCCAGCAGCTTGGTCCCGGGACAGGCCACTGAAGCTTTCTTT. As protein: CASSLVPGQATEAFF. This chain connects TRBV5-5 to TRBJ1-1, with 8 bases lining up with TRBD1. Germline values: CDR1 SGHKS, CDR2 YYEKEE (reference sequence). The CDR3 has 15 residues. V shed 0 bases and J 4 bases; nucleotides not matched to a gene: 5.

DNA for the CDR3: TGTGCCAGCAGCTATAGGGAGGACGCTAGCACAGATACGCAGTATTTT. Its protein product is CASSYREDASTDTQYF. The chain links TRBV7-9 to TRBJ2-3; D is possibly TRBD2 (6 bases). The length of the CDR3 is 16 residues. The germline gives CDR1 SEHNR, CDR2 FQNEAQ (reference sequence). The ends were cut back, 4 bases at V and 0 bases at J, with 14 bases in the middle.

The chain joins TRBV5-4 to TRBJ1-3, with TRBD1 matching 8 bases. The CDR3 is 14 residues long. Germline V lookup: CDR1 SGHNT, CDR2 YYREEE (reference sequence). V gave up 5 bases and J gave up 4 bases; unmatched junction bases: 5. The CDR3 region is CASSRRDRGNTIYF. CDR3 bases: TGTGCCAGCAGTCGGCGGGACAGGGGAAACACCATATATTTT.

The chain carries TRBV6-4 and TRBJ1-5, with TRBD1 matching over 8 bases. The ends lost 11 bases at V and 6 bases at J; junction bases unmatched: 6. Germline CDR1 MRHNA, CDR2 SNTAGT. The CDR3 totals 12 residues. The CDR3 nucleotides read TGTGCCCGGCAGGGGGCAAGTCAGCCCCAGCATTTT. It yields the protein CARQGASQPQHF.

The rearrangement uses TRBV30 and TRBJ1-1; no reliable D call. Germline V gives CDR1 GTSNPN, CDR2 SVGIG (reference sequence). The V gene lost 0 bases and the J gene lost 1 base, with 9 bases spanning the gap. This CDR3 spans 14 amino acids. The CDR3 DNA reads as TGTGCCTGGAGTGTAAAGAGCGGGAACACTGAAGCTTTCTTT. Residues: CAWSVKSGNTEAFF.

The chain couples TRBV28 to TRBJ1-5; 8 nucleotides match TRBD1. Looked up from germline, CDR1 is MDHEN and CDR2 is SYDVKM. The CDR3 has 14 residues. Trimming at V came to 6 bases and at J to 7 bases, leaving 8 bases not matched to a gene. The CDR3 is CASRPGQGGQPQHF. The CDR3, as DNA: TGTGCCAGCAGACCTGGACAGGGTGGGCAGCCCCAGCATTTT.

V gene TRBV19 combines with J gene TRBJ2-7; tentative D call: TRBD2 (5 bases). Germline CDR1 and CDR2: LNHDA and SQIVND (reference sequence). The CDR3 sequence is 16 residues long. V was clipped by 3 bases and J by 2 bases, with 17 bases between them. CDR3 in amino acids: CASSIRASSEAYEQYF. CDR3 coding DNA: TGTGCCAGTAGTATTAGGGCTAGCTCAGAGGCCTACGAGCAGTACTTC.

The V and J genes are TRBV5-1 and TRBJ2-7; D might be TRBD1 (6 bases). This CDR3 has 14 amino acids. Germline V gene sequence: CDR1 SGHRS, CDR2 YFSETQ. Trimming removed 4 bases from V and 4 bases from J, with 15 bases in between. The CDR3 DNA reads as TGCGCCAGCAGCCCGACGACAGGACCGTACGAGCAGTACTTC. This codes for CASSPTTGPYEQYF.

The chain couples TRBV3-1 (or the pseudogene TRBV3-2) to TRBJ1-1; D is unresolved. CDR3 size: 12 residues. Trimming shortened V by 1 base and J by 10 bases, and 10 bases separated the two germline ends. The germline V gene encodes CDR1 LGHDT and CDR2 YNNKEL (reference sequence). The DNA of the CDR3 is TGTGCCAGCAGCCAAGGTATCGAGCGAGCTTTCTTT. Translation gives CASSQGIERAFF.

The chain recombines TRBV15 with TRBJ1-4; TRBD1 is a possible D gene (6 bases). The CDR3 totals 14 residues. Germline CDR1 LNHNV, CDR2 YYDKDF (reference sequence). V was clipped by 1 base and J by 6 bases, with 9 bases between them. The CDR3 here is CATSRGNRDEKLFF. CDR3 in DNA: TGTGCCACCAGCAGAGGAAACAGGGATGAAAAACTGTTTTTT.

About this clone itself: Other DNA sequences in this sample translate to the same CDR3. The V gene is TRBV3-1 (or the pseudogene TRBV3-2), the J gene TRBJ2-7, with TRBD2 as a possible D gene (6 bases). Per the germline V gene, CDR1 is LGHDT and CDR2 is YNNKEL (reference sequence). Trimming left V 0 bases short and J 4 bases short, with 13 bases between. The CDR3 length is 15 residues. The CDR3 region is CASSQDPLAKYEQYF. The CDR3 DNA sequence: TGTGCCAGCAGCCAAGATCCTCTAGCGAAGTACGAGCAGTACTTC.

This clone was found once. This rearrangement joins TRBV28 to TRBJ1-1; no definite D call. CDR3 length equals 12 residues. V lost 2 bases and J lost 7, with 8 bases in between. Germline V gene data show CDR1 as MDHEN and CDR2 as SYDVKM. This CDR3 reads CASSLRRDEAFF. CDR3 DNA: TGTGCCAGCAGTTTACGCCGGGATGAAGCTTTCTTT.

This clone was detected only a few times. The chain links TRBV7-9 to TRBJ1-3; possible D gene TRBD1, 6 bases. This CDR3 region has 15 residues. V was pared by 1 base and J by 1 base, with 8 bases between. Germline V gene sequence: CDR1 SEHNR, CDR2 FQNEAQ (reference sequence). CDR3 coding DNA: TGTGCCAGCAGCTTAGTACAGGGTTCTGGAAACACCATATATTTT. Encoded protein: CASSLVQGSGNTIYF.

The V gene is TRBV28, the J gene TRBJ1-2, with 7 bases aligning to TRBD1. CDR3 length: 17 residues. In germline, CDR1 is MDHEN, CDR2 SYDVKM. V was pared by 2 bases and J by 8 bases, with 17 bases of the junction left unmatched. CDR3 nucleotides: TGTGCCAGCAGTTTACGTACAGGGACAGTTCTCCTGAGGGGCTACACCTTC. Translated: CASSLRTGTVLLRGYTF.

This chain links TRBV3-1 (or the pseudogene TRBV3-2) with TRBJ1-1, with D possibly being TRBD1 (6 bases). With 8 bases removed from V and 1 base from J, the gap between germline ends came to 14 bases. The CDR3 spans 14 residues. Looked up from germline, CDR1 is LGHDT and CDR2 is YNNKEL (reference sequence). Here the CDR3 DNA reads TGTGCCAGCGGACAAAGGGGACAGAACACTGAAGCTTTCTTT. Encoded protein: CASGQRGQNTEAFF.

The chain uses TRBV5-4 and TRBJ1-4, with D possibly being TRBD1 (6 bases). The CDR3 covers 14 residues. Per the germline V gene, CDR1 is SGHNT and CDR2 is YYREEE (reference sequence). The V end was cut by 4 bases, the J end by 7 bases, with 14 bases between. The CDR3 DNA is TGTGCCAGCAGCGGGGGCCCGGTGGGTGAAAAACTGTTTTTT. It yields the protein CASSGGPVGEKLFF.

The chain has TRBV14 and TRBJ2-7; TRBD2 might be the D (6 bases). The CDR3 loop spans 14 amino acids. The germline CDR1 and CDR2 sequences are SGHDN and FVKESK. V was clipped by 1 base and J by 4 bases, with 11 bases between them. The CDR3 DNA reads TGTGCCAGCAGCCAAGGGACCGGGGGATACGAGCAGTACTTC. Translation gives CASSQGTGGYEQYF.

The chain employs TRBV5-1 and TRBJ1-5, with a weak D call TRBD1 (5 bases). This CDR3 region has 15 residues. V shed 0 bases and J shed 7 bases, with 14 bases lying between them. Germline V CDR1 and CDR2: SGHRS, YFSETQ. The CDR3 protein is CASSLGRGPGQPQHF. The CDR3 nucleotides are TGCGCCAGCAGCTTGGGAAGGGGCCCCGGCCAGCCCCAGCATTTT.

This chain uses TRBV5-1 with TRBJ1-1; D is ambiguous. Germline V lookup: CDR1 SGHRS, CDR2 YFSETQ. The ends were cut back, 3 bases at V and 5 bases at J, with 14 bases in the middle. The CDR3 runs to 14 residues. The CDR3 region is CASSSDEGGTEAFF. The CDR3 coding sequence is TGCGCCAGCAGCTCGGACGAAGGAGGGACTGAAGCTTTCTTT.

This chain links TRBV25-1 with TRBJ1-5; tentative D call: TRBD1 (6 bases). CDR3 length: 17 residues. Germline V lookup: CDR1 MGHDK, CDR2 SYGVNS. Trimming shortened V by 2 bases and J by 6 bases, and 20 bases separated the two germline ends. The CDR3 protein is CASSEAHGGPRGQPQHF. CDR3 in DNA: TGTGCCAGCAGTGAAGCGCATGGGGGCCCACGGGGTCAGCCCCAGCATTTT.

V and J are TRBV7-7 and TRBJ2-5; 7 bases are shared with TRBD2. Germline V gene data show CDR1 as SSHAT and CDR2 as FNYEAQ (reference sequence). V shed 5 bases and J 2 bases; nucleotides not matched to a gene: 2. The CDR3 contains 13 residues. CDR3 loop: CASSPGGQETQYF. CDR3 DNA sequence: TGTGCCAGCAGCCCCGGGGGGCAAGAGACCCAGTACTTC.

The V call is TRBV9, the J call TRBJ1-3; no clear D. This CDR3 spans 15 amino acids. Trimming removed 0 bases at V and 0 bases at J, with 7 bases between. Germline-derived CDR1 and CDR2 are SGDLS and YYNGEE. CDR3 sequence reads: CASSVEDFSGNTIYF. In DNA, the CDR3 is TGTGCCAGCAGCGTAGAAGACTTCTCTGGAAACACCATATATTTT.

This chain connects TRBV4-1 to TRBJ2-7, with D possibly matching TRBD2 (6 bases). V lost 2 bases and J 0 bases, leaving 8 bases between the germline ends. Germline V gene sequence: CDR1 MGHRA, CDR2 YSYEKL. The CDR3 runs to 14 residues. The CDR3 protein is CASSQPTSSYEQYF. The CDR3 nucleotides read TGCGCCAGCAGCCAACCGACTAGCTCCTACGAGCAGTACTTC.

The chain has TRBV5-6 and TRBJ2-1; 8 bases agree with TRBD2. Germline V gives CDR1 SGHDT, CDR2 YYEEEE. Trimming took 4 bases from V and 5 from J; bases not matched to a gene: 8. The CDR3 length is 15 residues. The CDR3 reads CASSRGGGYNNEQFF. The CDR3 region has the DNA TGTGCCAGCAGCAGGGGCGGGGGGTATAACAATGAGCAGTTCTTC.

J is TRBJ2-1 and V is TRBV24-1; 10 positions agree with TRBD1. After removal of 5 bases from V and 9 bases from J, the junction contained 9 bases not matched to a gene. The CDR3 has 15 amino acids. Germline lookup yields CDR1 KGHDR and CDR2 SFDVKD. The CDR3: CATSGGTGVDGEQFF. The CDR3 DNA reads TGTGCCACCAGTGGGGGGACAGGGGTAGACGGTGAGCAGTTCTTC.

The chain combines TRBV6-5 with TRBJ1-4, with D perhaps matching TRBD1 (6 bases). Germline lookup yields CDR1 MNHEY and CDR2 SVGAGI. V was pared by 2 bases and J by 1 base, with 11 bases between. This CDR3 has 16 amino acids. CDR3 DNA sequence: TGTGCCAGCAGTTACGGGGGGGCTGGAACTAATGAAAAACTGTTTTTT. Protein sequence: CASSYGGAGTNEKLFF.

The V call is TRBV27, the J call TRBJ2-2; tentative D call: TRBD1 (6 bases). Trimming took 7 bases from V and 1 from J, leaving 7 bases between them. The germline CDR1 and CDR2 sequences are MNHEY and SMNVEV (reference sequence). This CDR3 region has 13 residues. Written as DNA, the CDR3 is TGTGCCAGCAAGACAGGGAACACCGGGGAGCTGTTTTTT. Translated, it gives CASKTGNTGELFF.

This clone has more than one count but fewer than ten. The chain combines TRBV24-1 with TRBJ1-1; D is ambiguous. The V end lost 7 bases, the J end lost 8 bases, and 13 bases lay between the germline ends. The CDR3 contains 12 residues. Germline values: CDR1 KGHDR, CDR2 SFDVKD. The CDR3 loop is CATRTYGGEAFF. CDR3 bases: TGTGCCACCAGAACGTATGGCGGAGAAGCTTTCTTT.

This chain links TRBV19 with TRBJ1-4; D gene unclear. Trimming took off 6 bases at V and 4 bases at J, with 9 bases between the two ends. CDR1 and CDR2 (germline): LNHDA, SQIVND (reference sequence). CDR3 length equals 13 residues. This chain's CDR3 is CASSASGNEKLFF. In DNA form, the CDR3 reads TGTGCCAGTAGCGCCAGTGGTAATGAAAAACTGTTTTTT.

The V gene is TRBV23-1, the J gene TRBJ2-1; 7 bases are a match to TRBD1. TRBV23-1 is filed as an ORF, its function uncertain. The length of the CDR3 is 16 residues. V was clipped by 0 bases and J by 2 bases; unmatched bases: 4. The CDR3 sequence: CASSQSARGTYNEQFF. The CDR3 DNA sequence: TGCGCCAGCAGTCAATCGGCCAGGGGGACCTACAATGAGCAGTTCTTC.